The 22 T cell receptor beta chains presented below share a single source sample, sequenced in a study of cytotoxic CD8 clonotypes in ibrutinib-treated CLL. Sequenced by immunoSEQ multiplex PCR; TCRdb stores in-frame clones only, minus some. The sample has hundreds of thousands of clones; roughly 79% are singletons. Material: PBMCs, obtained before ibrutinib treatment. Receptors were obtained from a human donor with chronic lymphocytic leukemia.

The genes are TRBV7-9 and TRBJ1-4; D possibly corresponds to TRBD1 (5 bases). The CDR3 has 15 residues. V shed 2 bases and J shed 8 bases, with 15 bases lying between them. CDR1 SEHNR and CDR2 FQNEAQ come from the germline V gene (reference sequence). The CDR3: CASSLRTGGREKLFF. CDR3 bases: TGTGCCAGCAGCTTAAGAACTGGGGGAAGGGAAAAACTGTTTTTT.

The rearrangement uses TRBV30 and TRBJ2-1; D might be TRBD2 (6 bases). The germline gives CDR1 GTSNPN, CDR2 SVGIG (reference sequence). The CDR3 length is 14 residues. Between the trimmed V and J ends, which lost 2 bases and 8 bases, there was a span of 16 bases. This chain's CDR3 is CAWSRGNPTDEQFF. Here the CDR3 DNA reads TGTGCCTGGAGTCGCGGGAACCCTACCGATGAGCAGTTCTTC.

J is TRBJ2-7 and V is TRBV11-2; D is possibly TRBD2 (6 bases). Germline V lookup: CDR1 SGHAT, CDR2 FQNNGV. V was shortened by 0 bases and J by 2 bases, with 11 bases between the two germline ends. The CDR3 totals 15 residues. The CDR3 DNA follows: TGTGCCAGCAGCTTAGATAGCGGACTCCCCTACGAGCAGTACTTC. As protein: CASSLDSGLPYEQYF.

The chain employs TRBV6-5 and TRBJ2-1; 9 nucleotides line up with TRBD2. Unmatched junction bases numbered 7, after V lost 2 bases and J lost 14 bases. The CDR3 contains 13 residues. Germline CDR1 is MNHEY and CDR2 is SVGAGI. The CDR3 protein is CASSYSLAGMEFF. The CDR3 region has the DNA TGTGCCAGCAGTTACAGTCTAGCGGGAATGGAGTTCTTC.

DNA of the CDR3: TGTGCCAGCAGCGAGAATTCAGTGCAGTGGGAGACCCAGTACTTC. Its protein is CASSENSVQWETQYF. The chain carries TRBV9 and TRBJ2-5; D gene ambiguous. Trimming took 3 bases from V and 5 from J, leaving 17 bases between them. The germline V gene encodes CDR1 SGDLS and CDR2 YYNGEE. This CDR3 spans 15 amino acids.

This clone was seen once. This rearrangement joins TRBV18 to TRBJ2-1, with TRBD1 matching over 8 bases. Looked up from germline, CDR1 is KGHSH and CDR2 is LQKENI. CDR3 length equals 14 residues. The V gene end was trimmed by 5 bases and the J gene end by 6 bases; junction bases not matched to a gene: 6. CDR3 DNA sequence: TGTGCCAGCTCAGCCCGGACAGGGCTCAATGAGCAGTTCTTC. It specifies CASSARTGLNEQFF.

The V call is TRBV27, the J call TRBJ2-7, with D possibly TRBD2 on 5 matching bases. Germline CDR1 and CDR2: MNHEY and SMNVEV (reference sequence). The CDR3 has 15 residues. Deletions cut 3 bases from V and 3 bases from J, with 15 bases between. CDR3 residues: CASSFGETLSYEQYF. The CDR3 DNA is TGTGCCAGCAGTTTTGGGGAGACACTTAGCTACGAGCAGTACTTC.

The count of this clone is one. V usage is TRBV30 and J usage is TRBJ1-1; 10 nucleotides agree with TRBD1. Germline CDR1 GTSNPN, CDR2 SVGIG (reference sequence). The CDR3 covers 12 residues. CDR3 nucleotides: TGTGCATTGGACAGGGGGGACACTGAAGCTTTCTTT. It codes for CALDRGDTEAFF.

The chain links TRBV7-6 to TRBJ2-7; no firm D call. Germline lookup yields CDR1 SGHVS and CDR2 FNYEAQ. V was trimmed by 4 bases and J by 2 bases, leaving 12 bases between them. This CDR3 comprises 14 residues. CDR3 loop: CASSSPLSPYEQYF. The CDR3 coding sequence is TGTGCCAGCAGCTCCCCGCTGAGCCCCTACGAGCAGTACTTC. Full variable domain (missing parts from reference TRBV7-6 and TRBJ2-7): GAGVSQSPRYKVTKRGQDVALRCDPISGHVSLYWYRQALGQGPEFLTYFNYEAQQDKSGLPNDRFSAERPEGSISTLTIQRTEQRDSAMYRCASSSPLSPYEQYFGPGTRLTVT.

This rearrangement joins TRBV14 to TRBJ1-4; unclear D gene. V lost 1 base and J lost 5, with 20 bases in between. Germline CDR1 SGHDN, CDR2 FVKESK. The CDR3 runs to 18 residues. The chain's CDR3 is CASSQGGSHPGRNEKLFF. Written as DNA, the CDR3 is TGTGCCAGCAGCCAAGGGGGATCCCATCCCGGACGGAATGAAAAACTGTTTTTT.

The table lists this clone with a few counts. V usage is TRBV14 and J usage is TRBJ1-2; no clear D gene. Germline-derived CDR1 and CDR2 are SGHDN and FVKESK. With 3 bases removed from V and 7 bases from J, the gap between germline ends came to 6 bases. This CDR3 has 11 amino acids. The CDR3 sequence: CASSQAVGYTF. The CDR3 coding sequence is TGTGCCAGCAGCCAGGCGGTTGGCTACACCTTC.

In this sample, this clone turned up a few times. The V and J genes are TRBV6-5 and TRBJ2-1, with D maybe TRBD2 (6 bases). Trimming left V 2 bases short and J 0 bases short, with 8 bases between. Germline V lookup: CDR1 MNHEY, CDR2 SVGAGI. This CDR3 is 15 amino acids long. The CDR3 DNA sequence: TGTGCCAGCAGTTACATAGCGGTCTCCTACAATGAGCAGTTCTTC. Translation gives CASSYIAVSYNEQFF.

The chain recombines TRBV7-9 with TRBJ2-1; TRBD2 matches 9 bases. Germline values: CDR1 SEHNR, CDR2 FQNEAQ (reference sequence). This CDR3 has 15 amino acids. V shed 1 base, J shed 8 bases, and the junction held 6 bases outside the gene matches. Here the CDR3 DNA reads TGTGCCAGCAGCTTAGGAGGCGGGAGGGCCGATGAGCAGTTCTTC. It specifies CASSLGGGRADEQFF.

For the CDR3, the DNA is TGTGCCAGCAGCCCCCTAGGGGAGACCCAGTACTTC. As protein: CASSPLGETQYF. The chain joins TRBV7-9 to TRBJ2-5; D is uncertain. V dropped 5 bases and J dropped 5 bases, with 9 bases sitting between them. This CDR3 spans 12 amino acids. Germline CDR1 reads SEHNR; CDR2 reads FQNEAQ (reference sequence). The variable domain in full, completed from reference TRBV7-9 and TRBJ2-5, reads DTGVSQNPRHKITKRGQNVTFRCDPISEHNRLYWYRQTLGQGPEFLTYFQNEAQLEKSRLLSDRFSAERPKGSFSTLEIQRTEQGDSAMYLCASSPLGETQYFGPGTRLLVL.

The CDR3 protein is CATSSHVAGGLYNEQFF. CDR3 bases: TGTGCCACCAGCTCCCACGTAGCGGGAGGCCTATACAATGAGCAGTTCTTC. This rearrangement joins TRBV15 to TRBJ2-1, with 10 bases lining up with TRBD2. The J segment lost 4 bases and the V segment lost 5 bases, leaving 11 bases of the junction unmatched. Germline V lookup: CDR1 LNHNV, CDR2 YYDKDF (reference sequence). This CDR3 is built from 17 residues.

This sequence joins TRBV7-8 and TRBJ2-7; the D is unclear. Germline lookup yields CDR1 SGHVS and CDR2 FQNEAQ. The CDR3 totals 12 residues. V was shortened by 5 bases and J by 6 bases, with 11 bases between the two germline ends. In DNA form, the CDR3 reads TGTGCCAGCAGCAACCTTGGTGCCGAGCAGTACTTC. Its translation is CASSNLGAEQYF.

This clone was counted once. DNA for the CDR3: TGTGCCAGCAGTTTAAGCGTAGGCAATCAGCCCCAGCATTTT. It encodes CASSLSVGNQPQHF. The chain links TRBV28 to TRBJ1-5; D gene ambiguous. Trimming cost V 2 bases and J 2 bases, with 7 bases left between them. CDR1 is MDHEN and CDR2 is SYDVKM in the germline V gene. The CDR3 is 14 amino acids.

The rearrangement links TRBV7-6 to TRBJ1-5, with 7 positions matching TRBD1. The CDR3 is 13 amino acids. The germline V gene encodes CDR1 SGHVS and CDR2 FNYEAQ. J lost 4 bases, V lost 3 bases, and 0 bases had no gene match. CDR3 nucleotides: TGTGCCAGCAGCTTGGGACAGAATCAGCCCCAGCATTTT. Residues: CASSLGQNQPQHF.

The chain joins TRBV4-2 to TRBJ1-2; the D is unclear. Trimming stripped 0 bases from V and 8 bases from J, with 19 bases between. In germline, CDR1 is LGHNA, CDR2 YNFKEQ. There are 16 residues in the CDR3. The CDR3 region has the DNA TGTGCCAGCAGCCAAGATCTTGACGTAAACTGGCGGGGCTACACCTTC. It is translated as CASSQDLDVNWRGYTF.

This chain links TRBV5-1 with TRBJ1-2; no clear D. Trimming removed 1 base from V and 4 bases from J, with 14 bases in between. CDR1 is SGHRS, CDR2 YFSETQ, per germline. CDR3 length: 15 residues. The CDR3 loop is CASSLFSGVSYGYTF. The CDR3 coding sequence is TGCGCCAGCAGCTTGTTCAGTGGGGTCTCCTATGGCTACACCTTC.

V gene TRBV4-1 combines with J gene TRBJ1-5; D is possibly TRBD1 (5 bases). This CDR3 is built from 16 residues. Germline assignment: CDR1 MGHRA and CDR2 YSYEKL. V was pared by 4 bases and J by 1 base, with 14 bases between. This CDR3 reads CASSPWGRASNQPQHF. The CDR3, as DNA: TGCGCCAGCAGCCCTTGGGGCAGGGCCAGCAATCAGCCCCAGCATTTT.

The chain employs TRBV27 and TRBJ2-3; D is undetermined. V was clipped by 5 bases and J by 6 bases, with 6 bases between them. Germline V gene sequence: CDR1 MNHEY, CDR2 SMNVEV (reference sequence). CDR3 length equals 11 residues. The CDR3, as DNA: TGTGCCAGCAGTCGGCTGGATACGCAGTATTTT. Translating it yields CASSRLDTQYF.